This entry features one T cell receptor beta chain sequence. The CDR3 is 14 residues long. The J segment lost 11 bases and the V segment lost 3 bases, leaving 8 bases of the junction unmatched. CDR1 is LGHDT and CDR2 is YNNKEL in the germline V gene (reference sequence). This sample is drawn from a study of blood T cell repertoires in COVID-19. The wider study: Spain, Italy and the United States supplied samples that represented acute and convalescent COVID-19.

Data came from immunoSEQ multiplex PCR; TCRdb stores just in-frame clones and leaves some out. The sample records fewer than 350,000 clones, less than 85% being singletons. Participants came from 20 to 25 US areas, aged about 18 to 89 years. Researchers sorted participants into cohorts using their self-reported clinical history. Cohort 3 donors counted as recovered after two negative PCRs, clearance, or resolved symptoms. The chain links TRBV3-1 (or the pseudogene TRBV3-2) to TRBJ1-5; 9 bases map to TRBD1. Sample: PBMCs or T cells enriched from blood (not recorded which). This clonotype was obtained from a woman in her forties or fifties who had recovered from COVID-19. CDR3 in amino acids: CASSQGRQGVTQHF. Here the CDR3 DNA reads TGTGCCAGCAGCCAGGGTCGACAGGGGGTAACCCAGCATTTT.